The next 20 T cell receptor beta chains were all read from a single sample in a study of T-cell reconstitution after alpha-beta-depleted transplantation in children. A TCRbeta library incorporating unique molecular identifiers was prepared. One entry per CDR3 protein, called by TCRdb with MiXCR from the PCR reads. The repertoire holds about 360,000 distinct CDR3 sequences, with about an eighth as singletons. This specimen was PBMCs, taken from the stem cell graft. These receptor sequences come from a human donor who donated a stem cell graft to a child with Fanconi anemia.

The chain employs TRBV11-2 and TRBJ2-5; the match to TRBD2 covers 7 bases. CDR1 SGHAT and CDR2 FQNNGV come from the germline V gene. The CDR3 is 16 residues long. The trim removed 0 bases at V and 4 bases at J, leaving 8 bases unmatched. The CDR3 nucleotides read TGTGCCAGCAGCTTAGATCGGACTAGGACCGGAGAGACCCAGTACTTC. Residues: CASSLDRTRTGETQYF.

The sample holds a few counts of this clonotype. The chain carries TRBV20-1 and TRBJ2-3; D is undetermined. Germline V gene sequence: CDR1 DFQATT, CDR2 SNEGSKA (reference sequence). This CDR3 is built from 12 residues. Trimming shortened V by 6 bases and J by 6 bases, and 13 bases separated the two germline ends. CDR3: CSATSPGDTQYF. CDR3 nucleotide sequence: TGCAGTGCCACCTCACCGGGCGATACGCAGTATTTT.

As for this clonotype: It may be a read error: a sequence one base away is much more abundant. This chain uses TRBV12-3 or TRBV12-4 with TRBJ2-1; TRBD2 might be the D (6 bases). The CDR3 has 13 residues. V dropped 8 bases and J dropped 10 bases, with 18 bases sitting between them. The CDR3 nucleotides are TGTGCCAGCTGTTCCTCCGGGAGCTGGGAGCAGTTCTTC. This gives the protein CASCSSGSWEQFF.

This clonotype has at least ten counts. This sequence joins TRBV7-9 and TRBJ1-1; D call uncertain. The germline CDR1 and CDR2 sequences are SEHNR and FQNEAQ (reference sequence). Trimming removed 5 bases from V and 1 base from J, with 14 bases in between. The CDR3 has 15 amino acids. CDR3 nucleotide sequence: TGTGCCAGCAGCCCCCTAATCGGTCAGAACACTGAAGCTTTCTTT. Protein: CASSPLIGQNTEAFF.

This clonotype has more than one count but fewer than ten. The chain links TRBV2 to TRBJ2-2; no clear D gene. Germline lookup yields CDR1 SNHLY and CDR2 FYNNEI. The CDR3 length is 15 residues. The V end was cut by 3 bases, the J end by 2 bases, with 10 bases between. In nucleotides, the CDR3 is TGTGCCAGCAGTGAGAGGACGGTTAACACCGGGGAGCTGTTTTTT. It yields the protein CASSERTVNTGELFF.

CDR3 in DNA: TGTGCCAGCAGTCACGGGGGGGGATCGACTGAAGCTTTCTTT. This translates into CASSHGGGSTEAFF. The chain uses TRBV5-5 and TRBJ1-1; a possible D gene is TRBD1 (5 bases). In germline, CDR1 is SGHKS, CDR2 YYEKEE (reference sequence). There are 14 residues in the CDR3. V was clipped by 5 bases and J by 5 bases, with 16 bases between them.

This clonotype came up many times. The chain links TRBV11-2 to TRBJ2-1; the match to TRBD2 covers 11 bases. The CDR3 runs 15 residues. CDR1 is SGHAT, CDR2 FQNNGV, per germline. J lost 4 bases, V lost 5 bases, and 4 bases had no gene match. CDR3 DNA: TGTGCCAGCAGCCCCTTAGCGGGGGGGTACAATGAGCAGTTCTTC. It codes for CASSPLAGGYNEQFF.

This clonotype was counted between two and nine times. This sequence joins TRBV9 and TRBJ2-3, with D perhaps TRBD1 (5 bases). The length of the CDR3 is 15 residues. CDR1 is SGDLS and CDR2 is YYNGEE in the germline V gene. The germline V and J ends were trimmed by 2 bases and 2 bases, with 12 bases remaining between them. The CDR3 DNA reads as TGTGCCAGCAGCGTTTACAGGCTCCCCACAGATACGCAGTATTTT. Amino acids: CASSVYRLPTDTQYF.

Notes on this clonotype: A read error may explain this, as a much larger clone is one base away. This is likely a read error, given that the CDR3 carries no conserved phenylalanine or tryptophan at its end. This chain links TRBV3-1 with TRBJ2-2, with D maybe TRBD2 (5 bases). The CDR3 is made up of 14 amino acids. V was cut by 6 bases and J by 1 base, with 9 bases left in between. Per the germline V gene, CDR1 is LGHDT and CDR2 is YNNKEL (reference sequence). CDR3 DNA sequence: TGTGCCAGCAGTCAACTAGTGAACACCGGGGAGCTGTTTCTT. Translating it yields CASSQLVNTGELFL.

This clonotype was found a few times. This rearrangement joins TRBV7-2 to TRBJ2-2; no definite D call. CDR1 SGHTA and CDR2 FQGNSA come from the germline V gene. V was clipped by 5 bases and J by 7 bases, with 17 bases between them. This CDR3 has 15 residues. The CDR3 DNA reads as TGTGCCAGCAGCCTTTTACTCATCCGAGGCGGGGAGCTGTTTTTT. Residues: CASSLLLIRGGELFF.

This clonotype was seen a few times. This chain uses TRBV27 with TRBJ2-3, with 7 bases identical to TRBD1. CDR1 and CDR2 (germline): MNHEY, SMNVEV (reference sequence). The CDR3 contains 15 residues. Losses at the gene ends were 8 bases for V and 4 bases for J; bases not matched to a gene: 12. The CDR3 DNA is TGTGCCAGCGCCGAGGCACAGGGGATTTCAGATACGCAGTATTTT. As protein: CASAEAQGISDTQYF.

This clonotype was counted many times. V gene TRBV7-8 combines with J gene TRBJ2-5, with 8 bases matching TRBD2. Germline V gives CDR1 SGHVS, CDR2 FQNEAQ. The CDR3 spans 13 residues. With 7 bases clipped from V and 4 bases from J, the junction kept 5 bases outside the gene matches. CDR3 protein: CASISGGLETQYF. The CDR3 DNA reads as TGTGCCAGCATCTCGGGGGGGCTAGAGACCCAGTACTTC.

This clonotype was counted ten times or more. A clone one base away is much larger, so this may be a read error. The genes are TRBV12-3 or TRBV12-4 and TRBJ2-1; weak D call: TRBD1 (5 bases). Trimming removed 5 bases from V and 5 bases from J, with 7 bases in between. CDR3 size: 12 residues. CDR3: CASSPGNNEQFF. CDR3 bases: TGTGCCAGCAGTCCAGGGAACAATGAGCAGTTCTTC.

This clonotype has just a few counts. The chain recombines TRBV15 with TRBJ2-1, with a weak D call TRBD2 (6 bases). The length of the CDR3 is 13 residues. The ends were cut back, 2 bases at V and 9 bases at J, with 11 bases in the middle. Germline V gene lookup returns CDR1 LNHNV and CDR2 YYDKDF (reference sequence). CDR3 nucleotide sequence: TGTGCCACCAGCAGAAACTTGGAGGGTGAGCAGTTCTTC. Protein: CATSRNLEGEQFF.

This clonotype was seen a handful of times. The V call is TRBV20-1, the J call TRBJ2-7; D perhaps matches TRBD1 (6 bases). CDR1 is DFQATT and CDR2 is SNEGSKA in the germline V gene (reference sequence). V lost 6 bases, J lost 9 bases, and 18 bases lay in between. The CDR3 loop spans 12 amino acids. The CDR3 DNA sequence: TGCAGTGCGGCGGCAGGGGTTAGTATGCAGTACTTC. This encodes CSAAAGVSMQYF.

This CDR3 is CASSLMAGGYSGANVLTF. In DNA form, the CDR3 reads TGTGCCAGCAGTTTGATGGCAGGTGGTTACTCTGGGGCCAACGTCCTGACTTTC. The chain is built from TRBV27 and TRBJ2-6; no clear D gene. CDR1 is MNHEY, CDR2 SMNVEV, per germline (reference sequence). The CDR3 is made up of 18 amino acids. Trimming stripped 3 bases from V and 0 bases from J, with 15 bases between. The complete variable domain, with remaining parts taken from reference TRBV27 and TRBJ2-6, reads EAQVTQNPRYLITVTGKKLTVTCSQNMNHEYMSWYRQDPGLGLRQIYYSMNVEVTDKGDVPEGYKVSRKEKRNFPLILESPSPNQTSLYFCASSLMAGGYSGANVLTFGAGSRLTVL.

As to this clonotype: At one of its ends the junction is not consistent with the germline gene, which may arise from a read error. This sequence joins TRBV6-5 and TRBJ1-1; TRBD1 is a possible D gene (6 bases). The V gene's germline CDR1 is MNHEY and CDR2 SVGAGI. The CDR3 has 15 residues. As DNA, the CDR3 is TGTGCCAGCAGTTACGGTAGGACAGTGAAAACTGAAGCTTTCTTT. Its protein is CASSYGRTVKTEAFF.

This chain joins TRBV24-1 and TRBJ2-5, with 8 bases identical to TRBD1. This CDR3 is built from 15 residues. J was trimmed by 1 base and V by 12 bases; bases with no gene match: 12. Germline lookup yields CDR1 KGHDR and CDR2 SFDVKD. The CDR3: CAPVMGQASQETQYF. The CDR3 region has the DNA TGTGCCCCGGTCATGGGACAGGCCTCCCAAGAGACCCAGTACTTC.

The chain recombines TRBV30 with TRBJ2-1; 9 bases are shared with TRBD1. CDR3 length: 13 amino acids. Germline V gene lookup returns CDR1 GTSNPN and CDR2 SVGIG (reference sequence). V gave up 2 bases and J gave up 7 bases; unmatched junction bases: 3. The CDR3 bases are TGTGCCTGGAGTCCGACAGGGGGGAATGAGCAGTTCTTC. Amino acids: CAWSPTGGNEQFF.

This clonotype was seen at least ten times. CDR3: CASSQDWGRGLSYEQYF. CDR3 nucleotide sequence: TGTGCCAGCAGCCAAGATTGGGGGCGGGGGCTCTCCTACGAGCAGTACTTC. J is TRBJ2-7 and V is TRBV4-2; D may be TRBD2 (7 bases). The CDR3 has 17 residues. Germline lookup yields CDR1 LGHNA and CDR2 YNFKEQ. Trimming removed 0 bases from V and 0 bases from J, with 15 bases in between.